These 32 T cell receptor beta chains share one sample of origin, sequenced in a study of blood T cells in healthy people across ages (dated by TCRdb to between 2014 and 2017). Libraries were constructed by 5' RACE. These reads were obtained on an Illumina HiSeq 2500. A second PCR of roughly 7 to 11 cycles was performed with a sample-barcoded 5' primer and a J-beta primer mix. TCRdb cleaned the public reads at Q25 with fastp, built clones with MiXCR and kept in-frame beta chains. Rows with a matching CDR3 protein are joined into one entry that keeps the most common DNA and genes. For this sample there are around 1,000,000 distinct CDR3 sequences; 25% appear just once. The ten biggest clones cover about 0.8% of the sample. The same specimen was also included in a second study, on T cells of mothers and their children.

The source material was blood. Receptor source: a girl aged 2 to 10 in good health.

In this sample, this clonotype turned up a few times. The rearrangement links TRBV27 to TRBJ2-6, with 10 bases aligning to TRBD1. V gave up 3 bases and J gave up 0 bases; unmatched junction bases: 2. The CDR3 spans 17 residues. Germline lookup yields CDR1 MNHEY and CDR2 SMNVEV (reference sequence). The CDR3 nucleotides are TGTGCCAGCAGTTTGGGACAGGGGCCCTCTGGGGCCAACGTCCTGACTTTC. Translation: CASSLGQGPSGANVLTF.

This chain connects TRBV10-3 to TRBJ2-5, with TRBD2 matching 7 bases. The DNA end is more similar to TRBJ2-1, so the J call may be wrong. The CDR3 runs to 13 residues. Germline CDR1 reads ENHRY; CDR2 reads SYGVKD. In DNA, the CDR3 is TGTGCCATCAGTGGTCCGACTAGCACTGAGCAGTTCTTC. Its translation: CAISGPTSTEQFF.

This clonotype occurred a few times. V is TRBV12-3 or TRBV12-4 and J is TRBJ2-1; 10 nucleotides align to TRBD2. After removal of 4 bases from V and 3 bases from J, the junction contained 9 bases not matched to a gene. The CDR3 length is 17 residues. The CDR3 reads CASSSPSGGLVYNEQFF. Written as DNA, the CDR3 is TGTGCCAGCAGTTCCCCTAGCGGGGGCCTCGTCTACAATGAGCAGTTCTTC.

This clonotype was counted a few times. The CDR3 bases are TGTGCCAGCAGCTTCAAGTTGACAGGCTATAACCAAGAGACCCAGTACTTC. This sequence encodes CASSFKLTGYNQETQYF. The rearrangement links TRBV13 to TRBJ2-5; tentatively, D is TRBD1 (6 bases). CDR3 length: 17 residues. Trimming pared 3 bases from V and 0 bases from J, leaving 17 bases between. Germline V gene data show CDR1 as PRHDT and CDR2 as FYEKMQ (reference sequence). Full variable domain (missing parts from reference TRBV13 and TRBJ2-5): AAGVIQSPRHLIKEKRETATLKCYPIPRHDTVYWYQQGPGQDPQFLISFYEKMQSDKGSIPDRFSAQQFSDYHSELNMSSLELGDSALYFCASSFKLTGYNQETQYFGPGTRLLVL.

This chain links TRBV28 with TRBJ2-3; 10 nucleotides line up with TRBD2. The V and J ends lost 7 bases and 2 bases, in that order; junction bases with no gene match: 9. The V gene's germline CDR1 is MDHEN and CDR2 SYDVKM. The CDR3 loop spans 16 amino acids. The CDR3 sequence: CASMFRLAGATDTQYF. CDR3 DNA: TGTGCCAGCATGTTCAGACTAGCGGGCGCCACAGATACGCAGTATTTT.

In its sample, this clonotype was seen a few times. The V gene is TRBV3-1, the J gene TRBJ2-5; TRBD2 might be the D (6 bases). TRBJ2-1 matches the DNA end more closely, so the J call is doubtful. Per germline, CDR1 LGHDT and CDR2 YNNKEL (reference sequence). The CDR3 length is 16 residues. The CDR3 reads CASSQGTAGYYNEQFF. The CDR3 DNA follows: TGTGCCAGCAGCCAAGGTACAGCGGGTTACTACAATGAGCAGTTCTTC.

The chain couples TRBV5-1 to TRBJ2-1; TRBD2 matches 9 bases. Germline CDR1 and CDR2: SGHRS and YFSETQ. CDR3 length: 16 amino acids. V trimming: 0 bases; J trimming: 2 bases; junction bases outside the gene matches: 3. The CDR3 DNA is TGCGCCAGCAGCTTGGTAGCGGGGGTTCCCTACAATGAGCAGTTCTTC. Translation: CASSLVAGVPYNEQFF. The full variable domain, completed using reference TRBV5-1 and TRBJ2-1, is KAGVTQTPRYLIKTRGQQVTLSCSPISGHRSVSWYQQTPGQGLQFLFEYFSETQRNKGNFPGRFSGRQFSNSRSEMNVSTLELGDSALYLCASSLVAGVPYNEQFFGPGTRLTVL.

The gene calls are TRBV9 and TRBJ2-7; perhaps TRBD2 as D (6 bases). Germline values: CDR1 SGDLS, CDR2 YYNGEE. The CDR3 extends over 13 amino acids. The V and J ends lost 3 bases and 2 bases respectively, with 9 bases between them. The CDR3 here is CASSGDFPYEQYF. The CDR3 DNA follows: TGTGCCAGCAGCGGGGACTTTCCCTACGAGCAGTACTTC.

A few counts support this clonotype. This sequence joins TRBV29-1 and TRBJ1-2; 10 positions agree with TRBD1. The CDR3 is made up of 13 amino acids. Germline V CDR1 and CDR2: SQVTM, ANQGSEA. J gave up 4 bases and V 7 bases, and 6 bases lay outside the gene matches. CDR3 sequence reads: CSAERTGGYGYTF. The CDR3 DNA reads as TGCAGCGCTGAGAGGACAGGGGGCTATGGCTACACCTTC.

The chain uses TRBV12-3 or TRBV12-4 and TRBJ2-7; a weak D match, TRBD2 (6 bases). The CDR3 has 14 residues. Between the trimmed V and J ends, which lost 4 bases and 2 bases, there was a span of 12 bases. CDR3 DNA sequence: TGTGCCAGCAGTTCCGGGACTTCCCCCTACGAGCAGTACTTC. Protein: CASSSGTSPYEQYF.

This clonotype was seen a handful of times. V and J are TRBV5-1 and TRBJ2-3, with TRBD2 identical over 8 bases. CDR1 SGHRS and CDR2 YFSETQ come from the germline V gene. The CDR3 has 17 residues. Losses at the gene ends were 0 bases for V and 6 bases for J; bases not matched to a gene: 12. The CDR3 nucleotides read TGCGCCAGCAGCTTGGGAGCGGGGGCAGGATTTGCGGATACGCAGTATTTT. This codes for CASSLGAGAGFADTQYF. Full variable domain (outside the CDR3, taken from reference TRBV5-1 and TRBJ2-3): KAGVTQTPRYLIKTRGQQVTLSCSPISGHRSVSWYQQTPGQGLQFLFEYFSETQRNKGNFPGRFSGRQFSNSRSEMNVSTLELGDSALYLCASSLGAGAGFADTQYFGPGTRLTVL.

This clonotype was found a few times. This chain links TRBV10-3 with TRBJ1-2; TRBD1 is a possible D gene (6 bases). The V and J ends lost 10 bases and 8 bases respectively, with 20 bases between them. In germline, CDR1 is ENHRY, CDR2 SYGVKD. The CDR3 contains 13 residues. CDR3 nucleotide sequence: TGTGCCACTACAAGACAGGACGGGCTGGGCTACACCTTC. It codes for CATTRQDGLGYTF.

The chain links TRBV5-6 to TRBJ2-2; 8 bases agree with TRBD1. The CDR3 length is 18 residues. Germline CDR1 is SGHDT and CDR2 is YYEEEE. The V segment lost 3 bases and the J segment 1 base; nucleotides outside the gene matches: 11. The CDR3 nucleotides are TGTGCCAGCAGCTCGGGGGCGGGACAGGAGATGAACACCGGGGAGCTGTTTTTT. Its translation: CASSSGAGQEMNTGELFF.

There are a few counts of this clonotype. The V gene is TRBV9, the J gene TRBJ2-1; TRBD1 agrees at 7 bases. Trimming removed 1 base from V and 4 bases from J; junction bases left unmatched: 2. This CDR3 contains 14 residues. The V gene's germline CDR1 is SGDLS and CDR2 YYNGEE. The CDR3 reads CASSVTGAYNEQFF. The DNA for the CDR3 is TGTGCCAGCAGCGTAACAGGGGCTTACAATGAGCAGTTCTTC.

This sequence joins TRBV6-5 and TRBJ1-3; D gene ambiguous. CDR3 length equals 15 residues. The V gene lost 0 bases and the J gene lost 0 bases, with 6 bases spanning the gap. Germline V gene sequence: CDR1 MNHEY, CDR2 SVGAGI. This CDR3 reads CASSYSPASGNTIYF. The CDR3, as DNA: TGTGCCAGCAGTTACTCGCCAGCCTCTGGAAACACCATATATTTT.

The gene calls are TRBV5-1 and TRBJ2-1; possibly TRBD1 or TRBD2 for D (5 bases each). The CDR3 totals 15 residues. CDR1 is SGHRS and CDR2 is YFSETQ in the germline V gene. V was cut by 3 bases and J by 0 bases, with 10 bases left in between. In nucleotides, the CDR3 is TGCGCCAGCAGCTGGGACCTTGACTCCTACAATGAGCAGTTCTTC. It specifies CASSWDLDSYNEQFF.

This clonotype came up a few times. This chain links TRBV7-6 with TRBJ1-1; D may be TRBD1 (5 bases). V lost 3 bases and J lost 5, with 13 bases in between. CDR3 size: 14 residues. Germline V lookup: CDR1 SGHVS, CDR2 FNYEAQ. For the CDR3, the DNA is TGTGCCAGCAGCTTTGGTAGGGGTGGAACTGAAGCTTTCTTT. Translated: CASSFGRGGTEAFF.

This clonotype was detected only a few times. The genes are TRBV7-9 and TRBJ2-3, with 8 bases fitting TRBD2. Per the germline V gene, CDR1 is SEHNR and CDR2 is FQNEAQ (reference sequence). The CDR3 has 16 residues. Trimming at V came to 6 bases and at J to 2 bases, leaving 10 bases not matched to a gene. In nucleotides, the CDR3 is TGTGCCAGCAGACCCTCGGTAGCGGGACTCACAGATACGCAGTATTTT. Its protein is CASRPSVAGLTDTQYF. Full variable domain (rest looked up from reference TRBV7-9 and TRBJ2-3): DTGVSQNPRHKITKRGQNVTFRCDPISEHNRLYWYRQTLGQGPEFLTYFQNEAQLEKSRLLSDRFSAERPKGSFSTLEIQRTEQGDSAMYLCASRPSVAGLTDTQYFGPGTRLTVL.

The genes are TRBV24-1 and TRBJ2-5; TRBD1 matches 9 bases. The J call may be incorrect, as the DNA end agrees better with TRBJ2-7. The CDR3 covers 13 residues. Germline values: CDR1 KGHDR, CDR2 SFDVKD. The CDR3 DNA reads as TGTGCCACCAGAGGGACAGGGTCCAACGAGCAGTACTTC. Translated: CATRGTGSNEQYF.

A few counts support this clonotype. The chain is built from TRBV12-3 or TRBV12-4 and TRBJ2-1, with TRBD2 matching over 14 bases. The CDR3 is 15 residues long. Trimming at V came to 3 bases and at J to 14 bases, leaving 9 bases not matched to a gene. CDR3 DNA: TGTGCCAGCAGTTTTAGACTAGCGGGAGGGGATGGTAAGTTCTTC. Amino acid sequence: CASSFRLAGGDGKFF.

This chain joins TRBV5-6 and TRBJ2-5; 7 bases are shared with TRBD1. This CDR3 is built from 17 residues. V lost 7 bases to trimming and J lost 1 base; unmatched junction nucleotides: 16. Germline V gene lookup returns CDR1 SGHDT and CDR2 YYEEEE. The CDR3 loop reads CASRRRPETGIQETQYF. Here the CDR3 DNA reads TGTGCCAGCCGACGGAGGCCCGAGACAGGGATCCAAGAGACCCAGTACTTC.

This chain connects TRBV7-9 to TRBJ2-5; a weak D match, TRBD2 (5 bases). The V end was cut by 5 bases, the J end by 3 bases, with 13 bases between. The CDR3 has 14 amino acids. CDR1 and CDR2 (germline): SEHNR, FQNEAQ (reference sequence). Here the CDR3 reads CASSPQRIEETQYF. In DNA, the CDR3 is TGTGCCAGCAGCCCCCAGCGGATAGAAGAGACCCAGTACTTC. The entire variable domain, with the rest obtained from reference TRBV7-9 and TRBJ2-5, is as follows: DTGVSQNPRHKITKRGQNVTFRCDPISEHNRLYWYRQTLGQGPEFLTYFQNEAQLEKSRLLSDRFSAERPKGSFSTLEIQRTEQGDSAMYLCASSPQRIEETQYFGPGTRLLVL.

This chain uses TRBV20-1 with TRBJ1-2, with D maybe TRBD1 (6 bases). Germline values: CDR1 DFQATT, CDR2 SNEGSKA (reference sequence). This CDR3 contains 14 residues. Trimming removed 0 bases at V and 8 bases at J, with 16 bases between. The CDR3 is CSARDGGAAVGYTF. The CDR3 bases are TGCAGTGCTAGAGATGGGGGGGCCGCAGTCGGCTACACCTTC.

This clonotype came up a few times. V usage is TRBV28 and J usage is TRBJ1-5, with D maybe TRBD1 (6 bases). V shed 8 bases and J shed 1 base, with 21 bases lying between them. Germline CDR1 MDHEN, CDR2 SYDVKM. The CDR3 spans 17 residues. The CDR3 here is CASAEGGARGSNQPQHF. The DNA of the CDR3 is TGTGCCAGCGCTGAGGGGGGGGCGCGGGGGAGCAATCAGCCCCAGCATTTT.

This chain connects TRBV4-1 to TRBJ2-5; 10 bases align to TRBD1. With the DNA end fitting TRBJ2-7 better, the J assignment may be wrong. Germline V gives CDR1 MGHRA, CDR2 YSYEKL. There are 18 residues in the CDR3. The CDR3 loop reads CASSQLQTRGQGGHEQYF. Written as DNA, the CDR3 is TGCGCCAGCAGCCAATTACAAACCAGAGGACAGGGGGGCCACGAGCAGTACTTC.

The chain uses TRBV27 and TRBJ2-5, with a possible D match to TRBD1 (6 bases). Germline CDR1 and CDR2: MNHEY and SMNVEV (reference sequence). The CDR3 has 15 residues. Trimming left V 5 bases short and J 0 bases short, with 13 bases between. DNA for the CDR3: TGTGCCAGCAGTGGCCGGACAGAGTACCAAGAGACCCAGTACTTC. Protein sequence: CASSGRTEYQETQYF.

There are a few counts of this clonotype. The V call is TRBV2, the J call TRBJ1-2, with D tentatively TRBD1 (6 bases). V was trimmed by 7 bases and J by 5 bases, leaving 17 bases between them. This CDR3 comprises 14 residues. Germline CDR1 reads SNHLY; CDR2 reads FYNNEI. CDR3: CASKRMGGQYGYTF. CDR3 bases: TGTGCCAGCAAACGAATGGGGGGCCAGTATGGCTACACCTTC.

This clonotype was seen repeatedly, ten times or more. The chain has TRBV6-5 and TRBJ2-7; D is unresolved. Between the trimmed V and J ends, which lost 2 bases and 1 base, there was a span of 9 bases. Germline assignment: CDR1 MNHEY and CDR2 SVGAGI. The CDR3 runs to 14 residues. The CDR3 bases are TGTGCCAGCAGTTACAACGGCGCTTCCTACGAGCAGTACTTC. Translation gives CASSYNGASYEQYF.

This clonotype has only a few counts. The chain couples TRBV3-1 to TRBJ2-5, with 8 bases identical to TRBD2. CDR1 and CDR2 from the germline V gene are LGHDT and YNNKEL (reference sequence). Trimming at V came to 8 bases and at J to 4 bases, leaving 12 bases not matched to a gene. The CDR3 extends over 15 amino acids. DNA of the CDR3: TGTGCCAGCGGAACCCCAGCGGGGGCAGGAGAGACCCAGTACTTC. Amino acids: CASGTPAGAGETQYF.

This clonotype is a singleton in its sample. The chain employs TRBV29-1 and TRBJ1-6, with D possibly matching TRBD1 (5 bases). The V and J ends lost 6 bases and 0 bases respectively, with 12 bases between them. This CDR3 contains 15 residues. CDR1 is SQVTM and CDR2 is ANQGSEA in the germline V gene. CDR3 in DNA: TGCAGCGTCAAGACAGATACCTCCTATAATTCACCCCTCCACTTT. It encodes CSVKTDTSYNSPLHF. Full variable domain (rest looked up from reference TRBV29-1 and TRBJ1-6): SAVISQKPSRDICQRGTSLTIQCQVDSQVTMMFWYRQQPGQSLTLIATANQGSEATYESGFVIDKFPISRPNLTFSTLTVSNMSPEDSSIYLCSVKTDTSYNSPLHFGNGTRLTVT.

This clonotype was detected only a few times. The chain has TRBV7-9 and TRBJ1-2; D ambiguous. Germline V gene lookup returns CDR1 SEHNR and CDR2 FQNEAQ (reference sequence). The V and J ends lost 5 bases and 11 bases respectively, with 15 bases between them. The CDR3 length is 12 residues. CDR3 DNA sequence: TGTGCCAGCAGCCTACCCCGCGCAGCTTACACCTTC. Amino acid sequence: CASSLPRAAYTF.

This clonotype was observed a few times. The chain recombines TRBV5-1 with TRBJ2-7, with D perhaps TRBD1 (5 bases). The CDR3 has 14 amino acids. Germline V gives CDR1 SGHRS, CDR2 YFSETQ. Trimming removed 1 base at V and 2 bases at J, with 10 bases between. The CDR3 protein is CASSLRQTTYEQYF. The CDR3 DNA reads TGCGCCAGCAGCTTGCGACAGACGACCTACGAGCAGTACTTC.